The clone carrying this TCR beta chain was recorded only once. This sample is part of a study of blood T cell repertoires in COVID-19. Study at large: Researchers got acute and convalescent COVID-19 samples from the United States, Italy and Spain. PBMCs, B-cell-depleted T cells, or T cells were the source of the cDNA or gDNA that made up the material.

As processed by the authors: Reference gene primers were amplified, and this amplification served to estimate nucleated cell counts. TCRdb's copy holds only in-frame clones and misses some; the assay was immunoSEQ multiplex PCR. V and J calls and clone size are given by that table; D and trimming were obtained from the DNA. This sample has approximately 220,000 clones; around 80% occur once, and the top ten carry roughly 5%. CDR1 MNHNY and CDR2 SVGAGI come from the germline V gene (reference sequence). The CDR3 consists of 14 residues. Deletions cut 0 bases from V and 11 bases from J, with 16 bases between.

The receptor's source is a woman aged 60-75 years who had recovered from COVID-19. The V call is TRBV6-6, the J call TRBJ1-1; D remains ambiguous. Sample: peripheral blood. The CDR3 DNA follows: TGTGCCAGCAGTTACTCGCCCAGCCCCCACGGGGCTTTCTTT. It translates to CASSYSPSPHGAFF.